This TCR beta chain was obtained from a study of blood T cell repertoires in COVID-19. Clones were read by immunoSEQ multiplex PCR, and TCRdb kept only the in-frame ones, dropping some. This sample has 40,000 to 60,000 clones; around 82% occur once, and the top ten carry 14%. Germline V gene lookup returns CDR1 SGHDT and CDR2 YYEEEE. Trimming removed 8 bases at V and 6 bases at J, with 14 bases between. The CDR3 runs to 12 residues. The material sequenced was peripheral blood. The receptor was isolated from a human donor in a cohort sampled during active COVID-19. The V call is TRBV5-6, the J call TRBJ2-5; a possible D gene is TRBD1 (6 bases). The CDR3 protein is CASKGQGKTQYF. The CDR3 nucleotides read TGTGCCAGTAAGGGGCAGGGGAAGACCCAGTACTTC. The full variable domain, with the rest looked up from reference TRBV5-6 and TRBJ2-5, is DAGVTQSPTHLIKTRGQQVTLRCSPKSGHDTVSWYQQALGQGPQFIFQYYEEEERQRGNFPDRFSGHQFPNYSSELNVNALLLGDSALYLCASKGQGKTQYFGPGTRLLVL.